The 32 T cell receptor beta chains listed next were all sequenced from one sample in a study of T cells in Graves' hyperthyroidism and ophthalmopathy. RNA transcripts yielded amplified TCR beta CDR3 regions. When the TCR CDR3 underwent first-round RT-PCR, the HTBI primer set was used. MiXCR was run by TCRdb on the multiplex PCR reads, yielding one entry per CDR3 protein. This table has roughly 580,000 distinct CDR3 sequences, around 14% appearing once. Sequencing was performed on blood. The receptor set was obtained from a woman aged 25 to 39 with Graves' hyperthyroidism that later progressed to Graves' ophthalmopathy.

This clonotype has a handful of counts. The chain joins TRBV15 to TRBJ2-1; 9 positions match TRBD2. Looked up from germline, CDR1 is LNHNV and CDR2 is YYDKDF (reference sequence). The CDR3 runs 16 residues. V lost 5 bases, J lost 5 bases, and 10 bases stayed unmatched. The CDR3 region is CATSGALAGADNEQFF. The CDR3 DNA reads TGTGCCACCAGCGGGGCTTTAGCGGGAGCTGACAATGAGCAGTTCTTC. The whole variable domain, filled in from reference TRBV15 and TRBJ2-1, reads DAMVIQNPRYQVTQFGKPVTLSCSQTLNHNVMYWYQQKSSQAPKLLFHYYDKDFNNEADTPDNFQSRRPNTSFCFLDIRSPGLGDTAMYLCATSGALAGADNEQFFGPGTRLTVL.

This clonotype was counted between two and nine times. The CDR3 coding sequence is TGTGCCAGCAGCACCTTTAACGAGCAGTACTTC. Amino acids: CASSTFNEQYF. The gene calls are TRBV7-2 and TRBJ2-7; D unclear. Germline V gene data show CDR1 as SGHTA and CDR2 as FQGNSA. Trimming stripped 5 bases from V and 5 bases from J, with 7 bases between. The CDR3 is made up of 11 amino acids.

In its sample, this clonotype was seen many times. At one end, the junction sequence differs from germline, possibly due to a read error. This CDR3 is CASSPPDRATQYF. DNA of the CDR3: TGTGCCAGCTCCCCACCAGACAGGGCGACCCAGTACTTC. The chain recombines TRBV18 with TRBJ2-5, with TRBD1 matching 7 bases. The germline V gene encodes CDR1 KGHSH and CDR2 LQKENI. The length of the CDR3 is 13 residues.

This clonotype was detected ten times or more. V is TRBV28 and J is TRBJ1-2, with D perhaps TRBD1 (6 bases). CDR1 is MDHEN and CDR2 is SYDVKM in the germline V gene. The CDR3 has 13 residues. Trimming pared 9 bases from V and 2 bases from J, leaving 13 bases between. The CDR3 protein is CASGQPINYGYTF. The CDR3 DNA reads as TGTGCCAGTGGACAGCCGATAAACTATGGCTACACCTTC.

CDR3: CASSTPGQTGLYNEQFF. CDR3 coding DNA: TGTGCCAGCAGCACTCCGGGTCAAACAGGGCTTTACAATGAGCAGTTCTTC. This chain connects TRBV11-3 to TRBJ2-1; tentative D call: TRBD1 (6 bases). Between the trimmed V and J ends, which lost 5 bases and 4 bases, there was a span of 21 bases. Germline CDR1 and CDR2: SGHNT and YENEEA. The CDR3 consists of 17 residues.

This clonotype was seen many times. The CDR3 DNA reads TGCAGCGTTTTAGAAGAGACCCAGTACTTC. Its protein product is CSVLEETQYF. This sequence joins TRBV29-1 and TRBJ2-5; D not certain. The germline V gene encodes CDR1 SQVTM and CDR2 ANQGSEA. V lost 5 bases to trimming and J lost 3 bases, with 4 bases between them. This CDR3 spans 10 amino acids. The full variable domain, in which reference TRBV29-1 and TRBJ2-5 provide the parts outside the CDR3, is SAVISQKPSRDICQRGTSLTIQCQVDSQVTMMFWYRQQPGQSLTLIATANQGSEATYESGFVIDKFPISRPNLTFSTLTVSNMSPEDSSIYLCSVLEETQYFGPGTRLLVL.

This clonotype was counted ten times or more. The chain joins TRBV20-1 to TRBJ2-1; 13 nucleotides align to TRBD2. The CDR3 extends over 17 amino acids. The V gene's germline CDR1 is DFQATT and CDR2 SNEGSKA (reference sequence). J lost 2 bases, V lost 1 base, and 5 bases had no gene match. CDR3 in amino acids: CSARGGLAGTAYNEQFF. The CDR3 DNA follows: TGCAGTGCTAGAGGGGGACTAGCGGGAACGGCCTACAATGAGCAGTTCTTC.

This clonotype was detected ten times or more. The genes are TRBV28 and TRBJ2-7; D ambiguous. Germline V gives CDR1 MDHEN, CDR2 SYDVKM. Between the trimmed V and J ends, which lost 5 bases and 0 bases, there was a span of 5 bases. The CDR3 totals 12 residues. CDR3 sequence (DNA): TGTGCCAGCAGTACGATCTCCTACGAGCAGTACTTC. This encodes CASSTISYEQYF.

The CDR3 is CASSLGTSGGYAGELFF. The CDR3 DNA sequence: TGTGCCAGTAGTCTCGGGACTAGCGGAGGGTATGCCGGGGAGCTGTTTTTT. V usage is TRBV19 and J usage is TRBJ2-2, with TRBD2 identical over 11 bases. CDR3 length equals 17 residues. J gave up 6 bases and V 5 bases, and 11 bases lay outside the gene matches. CDR1 and CDR2 (germline): LNHDA, SQIVND (reference sequence).

The chain has TRBV12-5 and TRBJ1-4; possibly TRBD1 for D (6 bases). The CDR3 is 16 residues long. Germline CDR1 and CDR2: LGHNT and FRNRAP. V dropped 7 bases and J dropped 7 bases, with 22 bases sitting between them. CDR3: CASDSITGRATEKLFF. CDR3 DNA sequence: TGTGCTAGTGATTCCATTACAGGGAGAGCGACTGAAAAACTGTTTTTT.

The chain employs TRBV6-1 and TRBJ1-3; 8 bases match TRBD1. The length of the CDR3 is 17 residues. V shed 0 bases, J shed 0 bases, and the junction held 4 bases outside the gene matches. The germline V gene encodes CDR1 MNHNS and CDR2 SASEGT. CDR3 residues: CASSEAHRGSSGNTIYF. CDR3 DNA: TGTGCCAGCAGTGAAGCGCACAGGGGGAGCTCTGGAAACACCATATATTTT.

This clonotype was detected a few times. Possible read error: a much larger clone is one base away. The chain recombines TRBV11-2 with TRBJ2-1; D uncertain. Germline lookup yields CDR1 SGHAT and CDR2 FQNNGV. CDR3 length equals 14 residues. In DNA form, the CDR3 reads TGTGCCATCAGCTTAGGTCCGGGTTTAAATGAGCAGTTCTTC. It yields the protein CAISLGPGLNEQFF.

This clonotype was observed at least ten times. This chain's CDR3 is CATRVGNSPLHF. The CDR3 region has the DNA TGTGCCACCCGGGTTGGTAATTCACCCCTCCACTTT. This rearrangement joins TRBV14 to TRBJ1-6; unclear D gene. Deletions cut 10 bases from V and 6 bases from J, with 10 bases between. In germline, CDR1 is SGHDN, CDR2 FVKESK. This CDR3 has 12 residues.

In the case of this clonotype: A much larger clone lies one base from this, so it may be a read error. The chain is built from TRBV28 and TRBJ1-5; 7 nucleotides match TRBD1. CDR3 size: 17 residues. Germline-derived CDR1 and CDR2 are MDHEN and SYDVKM. CDR3 region: CANSLRGLSVGNQPQHF. The CDR3 DNA reads TGTGCCAACAGTTTAAGGGGGCTCTCGGTCGGCAATCAGCCCCAGCATTTT.

The genes are TRBV3-1 and TRBJ2-5; 10 bases align to TRBD2. There are 17 residues in the CDR3. Losses at the gene ends were 0 bases for V and 13 bases for J; bases not matched to a gene: 17. Germline-derived CDR1 and CDR2 are LGHDT and YNNKEL (reference sequence). CDR3 DNA sequence: TGTGCCAGCAGCCAAGATGCCCTAGCGGGAGTCTCTGCGGGGTGGTACTTC. Protein product: CASSQDALAGVSAGWYF.

This clonotype was counted many times. The CDR3 loop reads CASSTQPGTQLTDTQYF. CDR3 coding DNA: TGTGCCAGCAGCACCCAACCGGGGACGCAGCTTACAGATACGCAGTATTTT. This chain uses TRBV11-2 with TRBJ2-3; D possibly uses TRBD1 or TRBD2 (5 bases each). The CDR3 runs 17 residues. Deletions cut 5 bases from V and 3 bases from J, with 21 bases between. The germline V gene encodes CDR1 SGHAT and CDR2 FQNNGV.

This clonotype was picked up many times. CDR3 sequence reads: CASSFKREGQVFGELFF. CDR3 in DNA: TGTGCCAGCAGTTTTAAGCGGGAGGGCCAAGTTTTCGGGGAGCTGTTTTTT. This chain connects TRBV12-3 or TRBV12-4 to TRBJ2-2, with 10 bases aligning to TRBD2. V lost 3 bases, J lost 7 bases, and 11 bases stayed unmatched. The CDR3 has 17 amino acids.

This clonotype has ten or more counts. One end of the junction is discordant with germline, which a read error may explain. The gene calls are TRBV7-9 and TRBJ2-1; 8 bases fit TRBD2. Germline CDR1 reads SEHNR; CDR2 reads FQNEAQ (reference sequence). This CDR3 spans 14 amino acids. The chain's CDR3 is CASSIALAVNEQFF. CDR3 bases: TGTGCCAGCAGCATAGCACTAGCGGTCAATGAGCAGTTCTTC. Supplemented by reference TRBV7-9 and TRBJ2-1, the full variable domain reads DTGVSQNPRHKITKRGQNVTFRCDPISEHNRLYWYRQTLGQGPEFLTYFQNEAQLEKSRLLSDRFSAERPKGSFSTLEIQRTEQGDSAMYLCASSIALAVNEQFFGPGTRLTVL.

This clonotype was detected many times. The CDR3 protein is CASTLGGYGYTF. In nucleotides, the CDR3 is TGTGCCAGCACTCTGGGGGGCTATGGCTACACCTTC. The chain has TRBV28 and TRBJ1-2, with D perhaps TRBD1 (5 bases). The V gene's germline CDR1 is MDHEN and CDR2 SYDVKM. The CDR3 length is 12 residues. The V end lost 7 bases, the J end lost 4 bases, and 10 bases lay between the germline ends.

This clonotype was detected ten times or more. This chain links TRBV7-8 with TRBJ1-2, with D maybe TRBD1 (5 bases). There are 15 residues in the CDR3. The germline gives CDR1 SGHVS, CDR2 FQNEAQ. The V gene lost 4 bases and the J gene lost 0 bases, with 12 bases spanning the gap. The CDR3 protein is CASSSQGPANYGYTF. CDR3 sequence (DNA): TGTGCCAGCAGCTCTCAGGGCCCTGCTAACTATGGCTACACCTTC.

This sequence joins TRBV19 and TRBJ2-7, with 9 bases lining up with TRBD1. Germline trimming cut 6 bases from V and 7 bases from J; bases unmatched to any gene: 10. Per germline, CDR1 LNHDA and CDR2 SQIVND (reference sequence). CDR3 length equals 14 residues. The CDR3 nucleotides are TGTGCCAGTAGACCGGGACAGGGTCAGAGGGAGCAGTACTTC. This translates into CASRPGQGQREQYF. The whole variable domain, remainder taken from reference TRBV19 and TRBJ2-7, is DGGITQSPKYLFRKEGQNVTLSCEQNLNHDAMYWYRQDPGQGLRLIYYSQIVNDFQKGDIAEGYSVSREKKESFPLTVTSAQKNPTAFYLCASRPGQGQREQYFGPGTRLTVT.

This clonotype was recorded many times. The chain combines TRBV7-9 with TRBJ1-2; possibly TRBD1 for D (5 bases). The CDR3 is 15 residues long. The V gene lost 5 bases and the J gene lost 2 bases, with 15 bases spanning the gap. The germline V gene has CDR1 SEHNR and CDR2 FQNEAQ (reference sequence). CDR3 loop: CASSPEGSANYGYTF. In DNA, the CDR3 is TGTGCCAGCAGCCCCGAGGGGTCTGCGAACTATGGCTACACCTTC.

This clonotype was counted between two and nine times. This chain uses TRBV20-1 with TRBJ1-5; TRBD1 matches 9 bases. V shed 5 bases, J shed 7 bases, and the junction held 9 bases outside the gene matches. Germline-derived CDR1 and CDR2 are DFQATT and SNEGSKA (reference sequence). The CDR3 sequence is 14 residues long. CDR3: CSALLTGGRQPQHF. In nucleotides, the CDR3 is TGCAGTGCTCTTCTGACAGGGGGGCGGCAGCCCCAGCATTTT.

This clonotype was recorded many times. The V gene is TRBV27, the J gene TRBJ2-7; 7 bases agree with TRBD1. The ends lost 3 bases at V and 2 bases at J; junction bases unmatched: 7. The germline CDR1 and CDR2 sequences are MNHEY and SMNVEV (reference sequence). The CDR3 length is 15 residues. This CDR3 reads CASSFVGDSPYEQYF. The CDR3 DNA follows: TGTGCCAGCAGTTTTGTCGGGGACAGTCCCTACGAGCAGTACTTC.

This clonotype was counted at least ten times. The J gene is TRBJ2-5, the V gene TRBV6-2 or TRBV6-3, with D maybe TRBD1 (6 bases). Trimming took 5 bases from V and 4 from J, leaving 14 bases between them. This CDR3 has 14 amino acids. CDR1 is MNHEY and CDR2 is SVGEGT in the germline V gene. The CDR3 spells CASSRPVTGETQYF. CDR3 coding DNA: TGTGCCAGCAGTCGGCCGGTGACAGGAGAGACCCAGTACTTC.

The chain uses TRBV7-2 and TRBJ2-5, with 11 bases identical to TRBD1. Germline V CDR1 and CDR2: SGHTA, FQGNSA. V gave up 5 bases and J gave up 5 bases; unmatched junction bases: 13. This CDR3 region has 17 residues. The CDR3 coding sequence is TGTGCCAGCAGCGATATTTTGGGGACAGGGGGTTTGGAGACCCAGTACTTC. The encoded protein is CASSDILGTGGLETQYF.

A few counts support this clonotype. The V gene is TRBV4-1, the J gene TRBJ2-5, with 12 bases aligning to TRBD2. In germline, CDR1 is MGHRA, CDR2 YSYEKL. The CDR3 is 20 amino acids. V shed 3 bases, J shed 0 bases, and the junction held 14 bases outside the gene matches. This CDR3 reads CASSQGEIGLAGPYQETQYF. The CDR3 DNA sequence: TGCGCCAGCAGCCAGGGTGAAATCGGACTAGCGGGACCCTACCAAGAGACCCAGTACTTC.

Note on this clonotype: Possible read error: a much larger clone is one base away. The chain has TRBV30 and TRBJ1-5; tentatively, D is TRBD1 (5 bases). Per the germline V gene, CDR1 is GTSNPN and CDR2 is SVGIG (reference sequence). The CDR3 is 14 amino acids. The V and J ends lost 2 bases and 6 bases respectively, with 14 bases between them. The CDR3 nucleotides are TGTGCCTGGAGTACCTCAGGGCGAGGTCAGCCCCAGCATTTT. The encoded protein is CAWSTSGRGQPQHF.

This clonotype showed up just a few times. This rearrangement joins TRBV24-1 to TRBJ2-2, with 10 bases aligning to TRBD2. This CDR3 region has 18 residues. Per germline, CDR1 KGHDR and CDR2 SFDVKD. The V gene end was trimmed by 3 bases and the J gene end by 0 bases; junction bases not matched to a gene: 6. The CDR3 nucleotides read TGTGCCACCAGTGATCCTCTAGCGGGGGAAGCGAACACCGGGGAGCTGTTTTTT. Its translation is CATSDPLAGEANTGELFF.

This clonotype was detected ten times or more. The V gene is TRBV15, the J gene TRBJ1-2, with D possibly matching TRBD1 (6 bases). This CDR3 has 15 residues. The V end lost 4 bases, the J end lost 3 bases, and 15 bases lay between the germline ends. The germline V gene encodes CDR1 LNHNV and CDR2 YYDKDF (reference sequence). The CDR3 DNA follows: TGTGCCACCAGCACCAGTAGGGGGGCGGACTATGGCTACACCTTC. It codes for CATSTSRGADYGYTF. Together with reference TRBV15 and TRBJ1-2, the CDR3 gives the full variable domain: DAMVIQNPRYQVTQFGKPVTLSCSQTLNHNVMYWYQQKSSQAPKLLFHYYDKDFNNEADTPDNFQSRRPNTSFCFLDIRSPGLGDTAMYLCATSTSRGADYGYTFGSGTRLTVV.

This clonotype was found a few times. This chain joins TRBV9 and TRBJ2-1, with D possibly being TRBD2 (6 bases). Germline V gene sequence: CDR1 SGDLS, CDR2 YYNGEE. This CDR3 has 13 amino acids. Trimming shortened V by 7 bases and J by 9 bases, and 17 bases separated the two germline ends. CDR3 in DNA: TGTGCCAGCGGGGGGATCGCTCCTCCTGAGCAGTTCTTC. As protein: CASGGIAPPEQFF.

This clonotype occurred many times. J is TRBJ2-7 and V is TRBV6-1, with TRBD2 matching over 8 bases. CDR3 size: 14 residues. Germline assignment: CDR1 MNHNS and CDR2 SASEGT. J was trimmed by 1 base and V by 5 bases; bases with no gene match: 4. CDR3 nucleotides: TGTGCCAGCAGTACCGGGACTAGGTCCTACGAGCAGTACTTC. This gives the protein CASSTGTRSYEQYF.